The clone carrying this T cell receptor (beta chain) was counted a few times. Its antigen is as yet unknown. The sample comes from a study of identical twins. The study, taken as a whole, reports: The study reached conclusions through statistical analysis that was cross-sectional, not following the same donors.

TCRdb itself ran the 5' RACE reads through MiXCR, one entry per CDR3 protein. The sample records hundreds of thousands of distinct CDR3 sequences, roughly 18% being singletons. This sample also belongs to another study, concerning T cells expressing NK-cell markers. As that report states: Sorted CD3+CD56-NKG2C+, CD3+CD56+NKG2C+ and CD3+CD56+NKG2C- T cells supplied the TCR beta repertoires. Seropositivity for HCMV was found in seven of the eight sequenced donors, with one seronegative.

Sequencing input: PBMCs. The receptor comes from a woman aged 18-29 years in good health.

In DNA form, the CDR3 reads TGTGCCAGCAGATCAGGACAGACGAACACTGAAGCTTTCTTT. Translation: CASRSGQTNTEAFF. This chain connects TRBV6-1 to TRBJ1-1, with D possibly matching TRBD1 (6 bases). From germline, CDR1 is MNHNS and CDR2 SASEGT. The length of the CDR3 is 14 residues. V was pared by 6 bases and J by 1 base, with 12 bases between.